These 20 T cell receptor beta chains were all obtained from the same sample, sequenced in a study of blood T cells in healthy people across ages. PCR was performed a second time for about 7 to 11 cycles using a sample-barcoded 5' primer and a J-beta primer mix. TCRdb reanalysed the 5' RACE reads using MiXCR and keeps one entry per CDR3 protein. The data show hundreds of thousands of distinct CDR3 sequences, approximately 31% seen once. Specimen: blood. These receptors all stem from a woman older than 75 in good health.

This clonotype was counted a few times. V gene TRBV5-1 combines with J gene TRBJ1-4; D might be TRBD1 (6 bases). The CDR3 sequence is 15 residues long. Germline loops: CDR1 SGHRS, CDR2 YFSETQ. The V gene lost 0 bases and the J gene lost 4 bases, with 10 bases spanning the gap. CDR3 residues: CASSLAGTYNEKLFF. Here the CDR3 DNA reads TGCGCCAGCAGCTTGGCCGGGACATATAATGAAAAACTGTTTTTT.

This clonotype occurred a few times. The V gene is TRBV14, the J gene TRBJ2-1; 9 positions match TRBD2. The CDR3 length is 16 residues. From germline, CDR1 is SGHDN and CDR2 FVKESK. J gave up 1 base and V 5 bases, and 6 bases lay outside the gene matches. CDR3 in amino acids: CASSRLAEISYNEQFF. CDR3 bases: TGTGCCAGCAGCAGACTAGCGGAGATATCCTACAATGAGCAGTTCTTC.

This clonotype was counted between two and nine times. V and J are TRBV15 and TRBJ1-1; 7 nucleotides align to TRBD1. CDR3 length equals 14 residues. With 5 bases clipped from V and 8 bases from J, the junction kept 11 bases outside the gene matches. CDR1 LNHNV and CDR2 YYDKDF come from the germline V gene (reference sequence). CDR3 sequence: CATSLDRARSEAFF. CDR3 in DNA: TGTGCCACCAGCTTAGACAGGGCCCGATCGGAAGCTTTCTTT.

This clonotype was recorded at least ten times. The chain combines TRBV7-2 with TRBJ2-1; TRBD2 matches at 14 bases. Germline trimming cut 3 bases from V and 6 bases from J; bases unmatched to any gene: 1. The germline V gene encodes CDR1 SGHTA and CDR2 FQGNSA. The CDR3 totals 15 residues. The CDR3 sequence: CASSFGLAGGNEQFF. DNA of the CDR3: TGTGCCAGCAGCTTCGGACTAGCGGGGGGCAATGAGCAGTTCTTC.

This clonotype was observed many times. The DNA for the CDR3 is TGCAGTGCTAGAGGTCCACGACAGGGAACTAACTATGGCTACACCTTC. It yields the protein CSARGPRQGTNYGYTF. J is TRBJ1-2 and V is TRBV20-1; 7 bases are shared with TRBD1. This CDR3 is 16 amino acids long. CDR1 is DFQATT and CDR2 is SNEGSKA in the germline V gene (reference sequence). V shed 1 base and J 0 bases; nucleotides not matched to a gene: 8.

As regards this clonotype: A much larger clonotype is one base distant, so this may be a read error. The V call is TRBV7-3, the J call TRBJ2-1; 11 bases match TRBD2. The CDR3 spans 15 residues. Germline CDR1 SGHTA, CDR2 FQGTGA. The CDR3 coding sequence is TGTGCCAACAGCTTAATTAGCGGGGGGGCCCATGAGCAGTTCTTC. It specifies CANSLISGGAHEQFF.

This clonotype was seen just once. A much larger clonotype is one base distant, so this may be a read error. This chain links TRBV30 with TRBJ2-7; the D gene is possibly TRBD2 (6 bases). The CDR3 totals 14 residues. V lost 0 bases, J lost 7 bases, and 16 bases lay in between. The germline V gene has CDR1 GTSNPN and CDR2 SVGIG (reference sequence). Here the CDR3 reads CAWSVTGGWDEQYF. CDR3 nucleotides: TGTGCCTGGAGTGTAACCGGGGGATGGGATGAGCAGTACTTC.

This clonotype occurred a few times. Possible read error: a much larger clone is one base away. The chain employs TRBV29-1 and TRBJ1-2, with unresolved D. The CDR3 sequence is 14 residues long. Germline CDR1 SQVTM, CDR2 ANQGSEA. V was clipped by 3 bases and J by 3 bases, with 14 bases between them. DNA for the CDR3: TGCAGCGTTGAGTGGTGGACGGGTGACTATGGCTACACCTTC. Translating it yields CSVEWWTGDYGYTF.

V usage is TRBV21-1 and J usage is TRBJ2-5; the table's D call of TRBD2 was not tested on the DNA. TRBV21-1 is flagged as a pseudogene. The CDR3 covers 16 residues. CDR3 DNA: TGTGCCAGCAGCACTGCTAAGCGGGACTCCCAAAAGACCCAGTACTTC. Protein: CASSTAKRDSQKTQYF.

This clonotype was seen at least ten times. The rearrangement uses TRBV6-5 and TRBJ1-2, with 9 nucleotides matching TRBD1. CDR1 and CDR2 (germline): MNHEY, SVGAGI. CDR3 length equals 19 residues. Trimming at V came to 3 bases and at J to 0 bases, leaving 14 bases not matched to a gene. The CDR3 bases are TGTGCCAGCAGTTATGCGGGACAGGGAAACAGTGCGGCTAACTATGGCTACACCTTC. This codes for CASSYAGQGNSAANYGYTF.

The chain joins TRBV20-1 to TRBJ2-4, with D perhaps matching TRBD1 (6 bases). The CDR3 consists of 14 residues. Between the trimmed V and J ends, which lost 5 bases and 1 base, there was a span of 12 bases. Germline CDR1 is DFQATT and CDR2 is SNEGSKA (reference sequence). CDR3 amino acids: CSAQLGAAKNIQYF. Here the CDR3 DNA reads TGCAGTGCTCAGTTGGGGGCGGCCAAAAACATTCAGTACTTC.

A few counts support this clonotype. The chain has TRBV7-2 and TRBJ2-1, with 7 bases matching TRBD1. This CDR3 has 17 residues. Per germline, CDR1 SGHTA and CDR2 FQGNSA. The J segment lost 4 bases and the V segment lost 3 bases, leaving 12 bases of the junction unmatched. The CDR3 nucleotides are TGTGCCAGCAGCTTCGCCTTAGGGGGCCCCCCATACAATGAGCAGTTCTTC. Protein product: CASSFALGGPPYNEQFF.

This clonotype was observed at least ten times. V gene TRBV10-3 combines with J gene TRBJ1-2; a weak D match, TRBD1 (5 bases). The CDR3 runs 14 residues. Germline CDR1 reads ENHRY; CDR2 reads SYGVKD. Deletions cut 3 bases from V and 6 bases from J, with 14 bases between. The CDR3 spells CAISDRAGRDGYTF. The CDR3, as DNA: TGTGCCATCAGTGATAGGGCAGGGAGGGATGGCTACACCTTC.

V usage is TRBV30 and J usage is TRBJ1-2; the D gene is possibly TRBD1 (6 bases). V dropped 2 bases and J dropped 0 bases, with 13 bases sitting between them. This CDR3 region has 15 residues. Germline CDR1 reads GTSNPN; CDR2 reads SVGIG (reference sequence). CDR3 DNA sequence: TGTGCCTGGAGTACGGGGGGCCAAGCTAACTATGGCTACACCTTC. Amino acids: CAWSTGGQANYGYTF.

The CDR3 is CASSKPAGANTGELFF. The CDR3 DNA reads as TGTGCCAGCAGCAAGCCCGCCGGGGCGAACACCGGGGAGCTGTTTTTT. The V call is TRBV7-9, the J call TRBJ2-2; perhaps TRBD2 as D (5 bases). The germline V gene has CDR1 SEHNR and CDR2 FQNEAQ (reference sequence). V lost 5 bases and J lost 0, with 13 bases in between. CDR3 length equals 16 residues.

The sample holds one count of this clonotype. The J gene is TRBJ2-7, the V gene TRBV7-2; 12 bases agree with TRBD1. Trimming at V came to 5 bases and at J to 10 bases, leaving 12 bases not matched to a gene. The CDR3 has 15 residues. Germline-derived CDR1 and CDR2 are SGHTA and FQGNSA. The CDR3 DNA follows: TGTGCCAGCAGCCCCGGGACAGGGGGCGGCGTGGCCCAGTACTTC. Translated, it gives CASSPGTGGGVAQYF. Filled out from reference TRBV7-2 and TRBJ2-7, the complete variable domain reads GAGVSQSPSNKVTEKGKDVELRCDPISGHTALYWYRQSLGQGLEFLIYFQGNSAPDKSGLPSDRFSAERTGGSVSTLTIQRTQQEDSAVYLCASSPGTGGGVAQYFGPGTRLTVT.

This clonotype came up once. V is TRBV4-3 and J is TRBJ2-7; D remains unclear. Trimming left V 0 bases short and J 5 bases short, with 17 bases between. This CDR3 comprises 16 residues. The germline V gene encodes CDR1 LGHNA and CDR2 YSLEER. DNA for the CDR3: TGCGCCAGCAGCCAAGATGACATAGAATCCCCCCACGAGCAGTACTTC. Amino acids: CASSQDDIESPHEQYF.

This chain's CDR3 is CSVTGVTQYF. For the CDR3, the DNA is TGCAGCGTTACGGGCGTGACCCAGTACTTC. The chain combines TRBV29-1 with TRBJ2-5, with unresolved D. CDR1 is SQVTM and CDR2 is ANQGSEA in the germline V gene. V was shortened by 5 bases and J by 7 bases, with 8 bases between the two germline ends. This CDR3 region has 10 residues.

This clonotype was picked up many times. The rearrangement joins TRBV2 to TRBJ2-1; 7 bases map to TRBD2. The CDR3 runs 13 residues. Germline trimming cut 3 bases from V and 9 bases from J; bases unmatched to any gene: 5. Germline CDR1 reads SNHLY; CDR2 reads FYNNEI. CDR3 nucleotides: TGTGCCAGCAGTGAGTTGAGGGAGGGTGAGCAGTTCTTC. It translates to CASSELREGEQFF.

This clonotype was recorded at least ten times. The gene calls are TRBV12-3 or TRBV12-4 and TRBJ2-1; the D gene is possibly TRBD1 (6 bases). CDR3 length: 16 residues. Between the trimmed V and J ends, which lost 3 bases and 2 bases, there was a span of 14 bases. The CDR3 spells CASSLNRVDPYNEQFF. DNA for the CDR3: TGTGCCAGCAGTTTGAACAGGGTGGACCCCTACAATGAGCAGTTCTTC.